This TCR beta chain stems from a study of identical twins. The study, taken as a whole, reports: Part of the zero-insertion signal could reflect confounding by invariant MAIT and iNKT cells. A cross-sectional statistical analysis, not follow-up of the same donors, supported the conclusions.

Of note for this clonotype: Its cognate antigen is unknown.

TCRdb reanalysed the 5' RACE reads using MiXCR and keeps one entry per CDR3 protein. The sample includes roughly 1,500,000 distinct CDR3 sequences, around a third seen only once; the top ten take over 0.25%. The CDR3 has 15 amino acids. V shed 6 bases and J 7 bases; nucleotides not matched to a gene: 12. The chain links TRBV12-3 or TRBV12-4 to TRBJ1-5, with 7 nucleotides matching TRBD1. This clonotype originated in a newborn girl in good health. The material sequenced was cord blood. CDR3 amino acids: CASRRDRVVVQPQHF. In nucleotides, the CDR3 is TGTGCCAGCAGGCGCGACAGGGTGGTAGTACAGCCCCAGCATTTT.